One sample yielded the 24 T cell receptor beta chains listed below, sequenced in a study of blood T cell repertoires in COVID-19. The repertoire was sequenced with immunoSEQ multiplex PCR; TCRdb's copy has only in-frame clones and lacks some. The sample includes about 280,000 clones, 65% to 90% seen only once; the top ten take more than 10%. Sequenced material: peripheral blood. These receptors were collected from a human donor in a cohort sampled during active COVID-19.

The chain is built from TRBV27 and TRBJ1-3; the D gene is possibly TRBD1 (5 bases). From germline, CDR1 is MNHEY and CDR2 SMNVEV (reference sequence). Deletions cut 7 bases from V and 0 bases from J, with 13 bases between. The CDR3 length is 15 residues. The CDR3 reads CASKSQGTSGNTIYF. CDR3 sequence (DNA): TGTGCCAGCAAATCGCAGGGAACCTCTGGAAACACCATATATTTT.

The chain has TRBV19 and TRBJ1-1, with 7 bases that match TRBD1. J was trimmed by 7 bases and V by 5 bases; bases with no gene match: 7. Looked up from germline, CDR1 is LNHDA and CDR2 is SQIVND (reference sequence). The CDR3 consists of 13 residues. The DNA of the CDR3 is TGTGCCAGTAGTGAGGACAGGCGTCGTGAAGCTTTCTTT. This sequence encodes CASSEDRRREAFF.

This clone came up once. As the CDR3 is not closed by the conserved phenylalanine or tryptophan, this likely results from a read error. Because the CDR3's place on the DNA is in doubt, the DNA is left out and the CDR3 is given as listed by TCRdb. This chain connects TRBV28 to TRBJ2-4; no check of the table's D call, TRBD2, against the DNA was made. The CDR3 is 12 amino acids in total, end residues counted. Germline values: CDR1 MDHEN, CDR2 SYDVKM. CDR3 region: CAQQAPRTSLCG.

V usage is TRBV5-1 and J usage is TRBJ2-6; 9 positions match TRBD1. The CDR3 is 17 residues long. V was pared by 0 bases and J by 2 bases, with 3 bases of the junction left unmatched. The germline CDR1 and CDR2 sequences are SGHRS and YFSETQ. Here the CDR3 reads CASSLVTGGAGANVLTF. Written as DNA, the CDR3 is TGCGCCAGCAGCTTGGTAACAGGGGGCGCTGGGGCCAACGTCCTGACTTTC.

CDR3 nucleotide sequence: TGTGCCAGTAGTAGAACTAGCGGGGAATCTTACGAGCAGTACTTC. This translates into CASSRTSGESYEQYF. This chain uses TRBV19 with TRBJ2-7, with 10 nucleotides matching TRBD2. CDR3 length: 15 residues. CDR1 and CDR2 (germline): LNHDA, SQIVND (reference sequence). The V and J ends lost 4 bases and 4 bases, in that order; junction bases with no gene match: 7. The full variable domain, rest sourced from reference TRBV19 and TRBJ2-7, is DGGITQSPKYLFRKEGQNVTLSCEQNLNHDAMYWYRQDPGQGLRLIYYSQIVNDFQKGDIAEGYSVSREKKESFPLTVTSAQKNPTAFYLCASSRTSGESYEQYFGPGTRLTVT.

V and J are TRBV29-1 and TRBJ2-3, with TRBD1 matching over 8 bases. The CDR3 runs to 14 residues. Germline values: CDR1 SQVTM, CDR2 ANQGSEA. J was trimmed by 3 bases and V by 7 bases; bases with no gene match: 9. The CDR3: CSARQGIGTDTQYF. The CDR3 coding sequence is TGCAGCGCCCGACAGGGGATCGGTACAGATACGCAGTATTTT.

The J gene is TRBJ1-5, the V gene TRBV5-8, with D possibly TRBD1 on 5 matching bases. CDR1 and CDR2 from the germline V gene are SGHTS and YDEGEE. V was pared by 7 bases and J by 7 bases, with 15 bases between. The CDR3 runs 13 residues. In nucleotides, the CDR3 is TGTGCCAGCGTAAGCGCCAGGGCCCAGCCCCAGCATTTT. It yields the protein CASVSARAQPQHF.

The CDR3 sequence is CASSPSGGGSTRAFF. The DNA of the CDR3 is TGTGCCAGCTCACCATCAGGGGGTGGATCGACCCGAGCTTTCTTT. The chain is built from TRBV18 and TRBJ1-1; TRBD1 matches at 7 bases. The junction had 13 bases not matched to a gene; V was cut back by 2 bases and J by 10 bases. The CDR3 is made up of 15 amino acids. CDR1 KGHSH and CDR2 LQKENI come from the germline V gene.

V gene TRBV3-1 (or the pseudogene TRBV3-2) combines with J gene TRBJ2-2; D perhaps matches TRBD1 (5 bases). The CDR3 sequence is 17 residues long. CDR1 LGHDT and CDR2 YNNKEL come from the germline V gene (reference sequence). V dropped 0 bases and J dropped 3 bases, with 14 bases sitting between them. CDR3 sequence reads: CASSQEGLQVDTGELFF. In DNA form, the CDR3 reads TGTGCCAGCAGCCAAGAAGGTTTACAGGTTGACACCGGGGAGCTGTTTTTT.

CDR3 sequence: CASSSPVAGGPYEQYF. The CDR3 DNA sequence: TGTGCCAGCTCATCCCCTGTAGCGGGAGGCCCCTACGAGCAGTACTTC. The rearrangement uses TRBV18 and TRBJ2-7, with 10 bases identical to TRBD2. V dropped 5 bases and J dropped 2; count of bases not matched to a gene: 9. The CDR3 totals 16 residues. The V gene's germline CDR1 is KGHSH and CDR2 LQKENI.

Written as DNA, the CDR3 is TGTGCCAGCACAACCGGGACTAGCGGGACCAATGAGCAGTTCTTC. Translating gives CASTTGTSGTNEQFF. This chain uses TRBV6-5 with TRBJ2-1; 13 bases match TRBD2. CDR3 length: 15 amino acids. Losses at the gene ends were 7 bases for V and 6 bases for J; bases not matched to a gene: 6. Per germline, CDR1 MNHEY and CDR2 SVGAGI.

This chain joins TRBV12-5 and TRBJ2-6, with D possibly matching TRBD2 (5 bases). This CDR3 spans 19 amino acids. Trimming took off 0 bases at V and 0 bases at J, with 15 bases between the two ends. Germline CDR1 reads LGHNT; CDR2 reads FRNRAP. The CDR3 is CASGLVLGLRSSGANVLTF. For the CDR3, the DNA is TGTGCTAGTGGTTTGGTACTAGGCCTCCGGAGCTCTGGGGCCAACGTCCTGACTTTC.

The chain links TRBV7-3 to TRBJ2-3, with a tentative D call TRBD2 (6 bases). Germline CDR1 and CDR2: SGHTA and FQGTGA. The length of the CDR3 is 16 residues. Trimming cost V 0 bases and J 2 bases, with 12 bases left between them. In DNA, the CDR3 is TGTGCCAGCAGCTTAACGGGAGGAGGGTTCACAGATACGCAGTATTTT. Amino acid sequence: CASSLTGGGFTDTQYF.

The J gene is TRBJ1-2, the V gene TRBV4-2; 9 bases are a match to TRBD1. The V segment lost 1 base and the J segment 2 bases; nucleotides outside the gene matches: 5. The length of the CDR3 is 16 residues. CDR1 is LGHNA and CDR2 is YNFKEQ in the germline V gene. CDR3 in amino acids: CASSQGGTGSNYGYTF. CDR3 nucleotide sequence: TGTGCCAGCAGCCAAGGTGGGACAGGGTCCAACTATGGCTACACCTTC.

This rearrangement joins TRBV4-3 to TRBJ2-1; TRBD2 matches 9 bases. V lost 0 bases to trimming and J lost 1 base; unmatched junction nucleotides: 4. The length of the CDR3 is 17 residues. Per the germline V gene, CDR1 is LGHNA and CDR2 is YSLEER. The CDR3: CASSQDLGLASYNEQFF. CDR3 nucleotides: TGCGCCAGCAGCCAAGATCTAGGACTAGCGTCCTACAATGAGCAGTTCTTC.

This rearrangement joins TRBV7-2 to TRBJ1-4; the D gene is possibly TRBD1 (6 bases). With 6 bases removed from V and 7 bases from J, the gap between germline ends came to 9 bases. CDR1 and CDR2 (germline): SGHTA, FQGNSA. The CDR3 totals 12 residues. CDR3 in DNA: TGTGCCAGCAGTCAGGGGACTGAAAAACTGTTTTTT. This sequence encodes CASSQGTEKLFF.

The V call is TRBV19, the J call TRBJ2-3; 8 nucleotides match TRBD2. This CDR3 comprises 16 residues. Trimming took 3 bases from V and 3 from J; bases not matched to a gene: 8. Germline CDR1 LNHDA, CDR2 SQIVND (reference sequence). In DNA, the CDR3 is TGTGCCAGTAGTATTCAAGCGGGAGCGGTAACAGATACGCAGTATTTT. The encoded protein is CASSIQAGAVTDTQYF.

J is TRBJ1-1 and V is TRBV6-6; the D is unclear. The CDR3 consists of 12 residues. Trimming took 6 bases from V and 1 from J, leaving 6 bases between them. CDR1 and CDR2 from the germline V gene are MNHNY and SVGAGI (reference sequence). The CDR3 DNA sequence: TGTGCCAGCAGGCCAGGGAACACTGAAGCTTTCTTT. Its protein product is CASRPGNTEAFF.

The V call is TRBV4-1, the J call TRBJ1-1; a weak D match, TRBD1 (6 bases). The CDR3 spans 13 residues. Deletions cut 3 bases from V and 5 bases from J, with 10 bases between. The germline V gene has CDR1 MGHRA and CDR2 YSYEKL. The DNA of the CDR3 is TGCGCCAGCAGCCAGAACAGGGCTACTGAAGCTTTCTTT. Protein: CASSQNRATEAFF.

V gene TRBV11-3 combines with J gene TRBJ2-2; 7 bases map to TRBD1. V shed 5 bases and J 0 bases; nucleotides not matched to a gene: 9. CDR3 length equals 17 residues. Per the germline V gene, CDR1 is SGHNT and CDR2 is YENEEA. As DNA, the CDR3 is TGTGCCAGCAGCGTCGCCGGGACAGAGGCGAACACCGGGGAGCTGTTTTTT. Translated, it gives CASSVAGTEANTGELFF.

This chain uses TRBV11-2 with TRBJ2-7; 10 bases line up with TRBD1. The CDR3 spans 14 residues. CDR1 SGHAT and CDR2 FQNNGV come from the germline V gene. Trimming took 5 bases from V and 3 from J; bases not matched to a gene: 4. The CDR3 reads CASSRDRGHYEQYF. In DNA, the CDR3 is TGTGCCAGCAGCCGGGACAGGGGCCACTACGAGCAGTACTTC.

The chain employs TRBV5-4 and TRBJ1-5; D unclear. Germline CDR1 reads SGHNT; CDR2 reads YYREEE (reference sequence). This CDR3 contains 14 residues. The V end was cut by 4 bases, the J end by 6 bases, with 14 bases between. The CDR3 loop is CASSVDGPGQPQHF. The DNA for the CDR3 is TGTGCCAGCAGCGTGGACGGTCCGGGTCAGCCCCAGCATTTT.

The chain combines TRBV4-3 with TRBJ2-7; 7 nucleotides align to TRBD2. The CDR3 extends over 17 amino acids. V dropped 1 base and J dropped 1; count of bases not matched to a gene: 10. Germline assignment: CDR1 LGHNA and CDR2 YSLEER. Written as DNA, the CDR3 is TGCGCCAGCAGCCAAGCCCTACCGGGAGGCTCGTCCTACGAGCAGTACTTC. This codes for CASSQALPGGSSYEQYF.

For the CDR3, the DNA is TGTGCCAGCAGTTACGGTTTTTTGAACACTGAAGCTTTCTTT. It specifies CASSYGFLNTEAFF. This chain links TRBV2 with TRBJ1-1; no clear D. This CDR3 contains 14 residues. V was shortened by 5 bases and J by 0 bases, with 10 bases between the two germline ends. Germline-derived CDR1 and CDR2 are SNHLY and FYNNEI.